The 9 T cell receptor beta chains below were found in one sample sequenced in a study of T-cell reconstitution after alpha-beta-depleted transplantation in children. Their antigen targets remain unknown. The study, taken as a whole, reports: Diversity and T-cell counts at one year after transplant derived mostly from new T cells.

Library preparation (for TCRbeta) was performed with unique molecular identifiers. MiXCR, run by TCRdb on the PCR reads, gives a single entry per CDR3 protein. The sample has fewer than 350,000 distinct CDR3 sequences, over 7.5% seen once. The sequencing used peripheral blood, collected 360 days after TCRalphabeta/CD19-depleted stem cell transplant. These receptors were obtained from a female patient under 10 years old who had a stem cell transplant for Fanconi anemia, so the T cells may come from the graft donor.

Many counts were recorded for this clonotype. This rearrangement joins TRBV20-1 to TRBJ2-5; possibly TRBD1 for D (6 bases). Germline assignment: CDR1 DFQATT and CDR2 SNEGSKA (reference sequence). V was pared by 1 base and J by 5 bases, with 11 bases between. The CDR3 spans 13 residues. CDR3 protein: CSARGTVTETQYF. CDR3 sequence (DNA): TGCAGTGCTAGAGGGACAGTAACGGAGACCCAGTACTTC.

The CDR3 loop is CASSQYQRIQYV. For the CDR3, the DNA is TGTGCCAGCAGCCAATACCAACGAATTCAGTACGTC. The rearrangement links TRBV11-2 to TRBJ2-7, with D unresolved. Trimming took 5 bases from V and 10 from J, leaving 15 bases between them. Germline-derived CDR1 and CDR2 are SGHAT and FQNNGV. There are 12 residues in the CDR3.

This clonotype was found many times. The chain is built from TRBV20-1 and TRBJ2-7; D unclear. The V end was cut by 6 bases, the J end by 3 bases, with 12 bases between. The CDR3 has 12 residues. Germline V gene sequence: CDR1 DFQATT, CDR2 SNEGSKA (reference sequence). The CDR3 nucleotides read TGCAGTGCAAGTCCCACGGTCTACGAGCAGTACTTC. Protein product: CSASPTVYEQYF.

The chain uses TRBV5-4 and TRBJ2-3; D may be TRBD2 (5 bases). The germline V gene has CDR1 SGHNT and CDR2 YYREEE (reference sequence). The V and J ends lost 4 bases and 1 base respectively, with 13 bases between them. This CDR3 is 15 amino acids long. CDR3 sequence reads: CASSGTAGGTDTQYF. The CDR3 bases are TGTGCCAGCAGCGGCACCGCCGGGGGCACAGATACGCAGTATTTT. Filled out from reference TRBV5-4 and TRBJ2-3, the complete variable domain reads ETGVTQSPTHLIKTRGQQVTLRCSSQSGHNTVSWYQQALGQGPQFIFQYYREEENGRGNFPPRFSGLQFPNYSSELNVNALELDDSALYLCASSGTAGGTDTQYFGPGTRLTVL.

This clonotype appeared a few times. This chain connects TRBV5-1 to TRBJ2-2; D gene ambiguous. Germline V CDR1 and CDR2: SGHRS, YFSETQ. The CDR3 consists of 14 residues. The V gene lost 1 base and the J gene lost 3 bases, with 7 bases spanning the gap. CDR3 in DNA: TGCGCCAGCAGCTTGAATGGGGACACCGGGGAGCTGTTTTTT. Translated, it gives CASSLNGDTGELFF.

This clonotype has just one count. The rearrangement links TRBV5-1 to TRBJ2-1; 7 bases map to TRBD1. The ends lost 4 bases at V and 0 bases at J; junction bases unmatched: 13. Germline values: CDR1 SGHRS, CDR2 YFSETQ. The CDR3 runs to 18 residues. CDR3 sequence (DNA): TGCGCCAGCAGCATAAGGACAGGCCCTGAGAGCTCCTACAATGAGCAGTTCTTC. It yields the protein CASSIRTGPESSYNEQFF.

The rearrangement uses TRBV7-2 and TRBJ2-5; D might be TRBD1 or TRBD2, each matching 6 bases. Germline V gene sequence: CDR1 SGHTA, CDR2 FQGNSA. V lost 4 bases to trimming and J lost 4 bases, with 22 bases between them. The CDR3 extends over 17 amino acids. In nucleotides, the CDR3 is TGTGCCAGCAGCTCCCCCCTTGGACGGGGGCGGGGAGAGACCCAGTACTTC. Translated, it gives CASSSPLGRGRGETQYF.

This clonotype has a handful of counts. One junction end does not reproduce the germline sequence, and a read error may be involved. The CDR3 DNA reads as TGCGCCAGCAGCCAAGCAATTCCGGGACCGAAGACCGGGGAGCTGTTTTTT. Translated: CASSQAIPGPKTGELFF. J is TRBJ2-2 and V is TRBV4-3; either TRBD1 or TRBD2 may supply D (5 bases each). The CDR3 has 17 amino acids. Germline V gene lookup returns CDR1 LGHNA and CDR2 YSLEER.

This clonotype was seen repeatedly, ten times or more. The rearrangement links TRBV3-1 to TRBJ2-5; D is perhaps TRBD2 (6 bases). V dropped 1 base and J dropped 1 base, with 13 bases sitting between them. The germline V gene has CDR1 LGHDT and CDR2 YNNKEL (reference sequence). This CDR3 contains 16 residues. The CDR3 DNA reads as TGTGCCAGCAGCCAAGTACTAGCTCACGCCCAAGAGACCCAGTACTTC. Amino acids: CASSQVLAHAQETQYF.